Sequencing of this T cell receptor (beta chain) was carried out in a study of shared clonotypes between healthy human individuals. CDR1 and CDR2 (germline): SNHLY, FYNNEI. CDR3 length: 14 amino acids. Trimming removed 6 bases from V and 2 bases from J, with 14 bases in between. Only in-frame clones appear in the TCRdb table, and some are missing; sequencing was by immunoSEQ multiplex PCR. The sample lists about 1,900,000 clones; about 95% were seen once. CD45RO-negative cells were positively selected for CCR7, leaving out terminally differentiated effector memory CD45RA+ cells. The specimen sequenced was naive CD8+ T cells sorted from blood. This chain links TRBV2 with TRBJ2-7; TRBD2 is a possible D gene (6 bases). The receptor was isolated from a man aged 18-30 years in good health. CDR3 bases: TGTGCCAGCAGACACTGGGGGGAGACCTACGAGCAGTACTTC. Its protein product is CASRHWGETYEQYF.